The 5 T cell receptor beta chains presented below share a single source sample, sequenced in a study of T cell repertoires in cytomegalovirus infection. TCRdb re-called the reads through MiXCR, storing one row per CDR3 protein. The sample has 510,000 or so distinct CDR3 sequences, more than 25% seen once. The sample taken for sequencing was PBMCs. The receptor set was obtained from a human donor in good health (CMV status not recorded). Some clones in this sample may be carry-over from other donors' samples.

This clonotype was picked up many times. This rearrangement joins TRBV7-2 to TRBJ2-7; the D gene is possibly TRBD2 (5 bases). V was clipped by 5 bases and J by 3 bases, with 14 bases between them. This CDR3 is 14 amino acids long. Germline values: CDR1 SGHTA, CDR2 FQGNSA. This CDR3 is CASSPLPRGYEQYF. The CDR3, as DNA: TGTGCCAGCAGCCCGCTTCCTCGGGGCTACGAGCAGTACTTC.

This clonotype was recorded only once. The rearrangement uses TRBV19 and TRBJ1-5; 8 bases align to TRBD1. V lost 6 bases, J lost 5 bases, and 3 bases stayed unmatched. CDR1 is LNHDA, CDR2 SQIVND, per germline (reference sequence). This CDR3 comprises 13 residues. CDR3 protein: CASRRQGHQPQHF. CDR3 coding DNA: TGTGCCAGTAGGCGACAGGGGCATCAGCCCCAGCATTTT.

The J gene is TRBJ2-3, the V gene TRBV28, with D possibly called TRBD1 or TRBD2 (5 bases each). Germline values: CDR1 MDHEN, CDR2 SYDVKM. V was trimmed by 3 bases and J by 1 base, leaving 11 bases between them. CDR3 length: 15 residues. CDR3 protein: CASSLSGDRTDTQYF. CDR3 nucleotides: TGTGCCAGCAGTTTGAGTGGGGACCGCACAGATACGCAGTATTTT.

The chain has TRBV27 and TRBJ2-1, with TRBD2 matching 12 bases. J was trimmed by 5 bases and V by 5 bases; bases with no gene match: 7. Germline V CDR1 and CDR2: MNHEY, SMNVEV (reference sequence). The CDR3 consists of 16 residues. The CDR3 coding sequence is TGTGCCAGCAGTACCACTAGCGGGAGGATAGACAATGAGCAGTTCTTC. This translates into CASSTTSGRIDNEQFF.

The CDR3 DNA is TGCGCCAGCAAGGCCAGGGGGGGACGGACAGATACGCAGTATTTT. Translated, it gives CASKARGGRTDTQYF. V is TRBV5-1 and J is TRBJ2-3; D assignment may be TRBD1 or TRBD2 (7 bases each). Germline CDR1 and CDR2: SGHRS and YFSETQ. V lost 6 bases to trimming and J lost 3 bases, with 17 bases between them. The CDR3 runs to 15 residues.